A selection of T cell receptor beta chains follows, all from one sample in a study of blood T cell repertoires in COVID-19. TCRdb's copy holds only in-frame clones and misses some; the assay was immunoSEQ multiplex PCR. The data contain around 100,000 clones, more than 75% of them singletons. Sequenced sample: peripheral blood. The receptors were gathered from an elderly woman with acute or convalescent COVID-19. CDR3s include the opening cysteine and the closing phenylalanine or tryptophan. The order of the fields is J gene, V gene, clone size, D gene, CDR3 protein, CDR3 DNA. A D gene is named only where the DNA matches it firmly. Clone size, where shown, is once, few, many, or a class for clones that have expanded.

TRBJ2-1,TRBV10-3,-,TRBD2,CAIGAGGPSYNEQFF,TGTGCCATCGGGGCGGGGGGCCCATCCTACAATGAGCAGTTCTTC
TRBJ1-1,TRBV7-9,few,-,CASSPEGVAEAFF,TGTGCCAGCAGCCCTGAGGGAGTGGCTGAAGCTTTCTTT
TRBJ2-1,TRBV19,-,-,CAVAKAGDFAGEQFF,TGTGCCGTAGCGAAAGCCGGGGACTTCGCCGGTGAGCAGTTCTTC
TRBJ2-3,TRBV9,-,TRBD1,CASSTPIFSDRGSDTQYF,TGTGCCAGCAGTACCCCCATCTTCTCTGACAGGGGGTCAGATACGCAGTATTTT
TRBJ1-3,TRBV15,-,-,CATSRDNAGIGNTIYF,TGTGCCACCAGCAGAGATAACGCAGGGATTGGAAACACCATATATTTT
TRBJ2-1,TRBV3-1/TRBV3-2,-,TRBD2,CASSQDWPSGYNEQFF,TGTGCCAGCAGCCAAGATTGGCCTAGCGGGTACAATGAGCAGTTCTTC
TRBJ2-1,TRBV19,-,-,CASSASGPGVQFF,TGTGCCAGTAGTGCGAGCGGTCCTGGGGTGCAGTTCTTC
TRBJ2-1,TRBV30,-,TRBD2,CAWGFVAGAYNEQFF,TGTGCCTGGGGCTTTGTCGCGGGAGCCTACAATGAGCAGTTCTTC
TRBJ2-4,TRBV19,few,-,CASSIESGLAKNIQYF,TGTGCCAGTAGTATAGAGTCGGGTTTAGCCAAAAACATTCAGTACTTC
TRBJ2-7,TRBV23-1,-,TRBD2,CASSPVGFSGSYEQYF,TGCGCCAGCAGCCCCGTTGGGTTTAGCGGGTCCTACGAGCAGTACTTC
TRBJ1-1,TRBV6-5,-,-,CASSYSRRGDTEAFF,TGTGCCAGCAGTTACTCGAGGCGGGGAGACACTGAAGCTTTCTTT
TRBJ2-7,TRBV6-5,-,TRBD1,CASRATGAASYEQYF,TGTGCCAGCAGGGCGACAGGGGCGGCCTCCTACGAGCAGTACTTC
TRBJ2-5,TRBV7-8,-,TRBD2,CASSIGLAGGLPQETQYF,TGTGCCAGCAGCATAGGACTAGCGGGGGGACTACCCCAAGAGACCCAGTACTTC
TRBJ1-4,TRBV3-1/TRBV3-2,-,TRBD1,CASSPRQGAGNEKLFF,TGTGCCAGCAGCCCCCGACAGGGGGCGGGTAATGAAAAACTGTTTTTT
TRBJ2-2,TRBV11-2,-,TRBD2,CASSLRGLATGELFF,TGTGCCAGCAGCTTACGAGGACTAGCGACCGGGGAGCTGTTTTTT
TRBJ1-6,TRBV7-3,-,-,CASSLTSGRGSPLHF,TGTGCCAGCAGCTTAACGTCGGGCAGGGGTTCACCCCTCCACTTT
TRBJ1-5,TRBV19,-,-,CASTGEGHNQPQHF,TGTGCCAGTACCGGGGAAGGGCACAATCAGCCCCAGCATTTT
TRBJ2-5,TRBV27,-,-,CASSSPLTGNEETQYF,TGTGCCAGCAGTTCTCCCCTTACGGGAAACGAAGAGACCCAGTACTTC
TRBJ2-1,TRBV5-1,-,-,CASSSRDPRRDEQFF,TGCGCCAGCAGCTCCCGGGATCCAAGGAGGGATGAGCAGTTCTTC
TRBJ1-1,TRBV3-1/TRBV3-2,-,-,CASSQRGANTEAFF,TGTGCCAGCAGCCAACGCGGAGCTAACACTGAAGCTTTCTTT
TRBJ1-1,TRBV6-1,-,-,CASSEDPRWGGGTEAFF,TGTGCCAGCAGTGAAGACCCTCGGTGGGGCGGGGGTACTGAAGCTTTCTTT
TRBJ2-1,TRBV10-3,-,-,CAIGAHNEQFF,TGTGCCATCGGAGCTCACAATGAGCAGTTCTTC
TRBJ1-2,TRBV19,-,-,CASSIDQTPGNYGYTF,TGTGCCAGTAGTATAGATCAGACCCCAGGGAACTATGGCTACACCTTC
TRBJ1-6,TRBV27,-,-,CASSFGAASGAPLHF,TGTGCCAGCAGTTTCGGAGCGGCGTCGGGGGCACCCCTCCACTTT
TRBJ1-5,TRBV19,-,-,CASAQGRDQPQHF,TGTGCCAGCGCGCAGGGAAGGGATCAGCCCCAGCATTTT
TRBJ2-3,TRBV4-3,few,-,CASSQDWQLASDTQYF,TGCGCCAGCAGCCAAGATTGGCAACTAGCATCAGATACGCAGTATTTT
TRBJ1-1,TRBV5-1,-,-,CASSFYRENTEAFF,TGCGCCAGCAGCTTTTACAGGGAGAACACTGAAGCTTTCTTT
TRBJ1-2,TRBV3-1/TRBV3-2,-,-,CASSQETGTNYGYTF,TGTGCCAGCAGCCAAGAAACAGGGACTAACTATGGCTACACCTTC